These 4 T cell receptor beta chains were sequenced from one sample in a study of blood T cell repertoires in COVID-19. Method: immunoSEQ multiplex PCR; TCRdb's copy keeps in-frame clones and lacks some. The repertoire holds about 300,000 clones, with 70% to 90% as singletons. Material: peripheral blood. Receptors originate from a woman aged 50 to 60 with COVID-19, enrolled during active disease.

The V and J genes are TRBV19 and TRBJ2-2; 9 positions agree with TRBD2. There are 14 residues in the CDR3. Germline CDR1 reads LNHDA; CDR2 reads SQIVND (reference sequence). With 8 bases clipped from V and 5 bases from J, the junction kept 6 bases outside the gene matches. In nucleotides, the CDR3 is TGTGCCAGTGGCAAGCGGGAGGCTACCGGGGAGCTGTTTTTT. It encodes CASGKREATGELFF.

This clone showed up just a few times. The chain joins TRBV5-4 to TRBJ1-2, with 11 positions matching TRBD1. With 0 bases clipped from V and 7 bases from J, the junction kept 17 bases outside the gene matches. This CDR3 comprises 19 residues. Per the germline V gene, CDR1 is SGHNT and CDR2 is YYREEE (reference sequence). CDR3 DNA sequence: TGTGCCAGCAGCTTGGGATTTATAAGGGGTGGACAGGGGGCAGGTGGCTACACCTTC. Translating gives CASSLGFIRGGQGAGGYTF.

V is TRBV7-9 and J is TRBJ2-1; TRBD2 matches at 11 bases. CDR1 is SEHNR, CDR2 FQNEAQ, per germline (reference sequence). The CDR3 consists of 16 residues. J was trimmed by 5 bases and V by 5 bases; bases with no gene match: 8. In DNA form, the CDR3 reads TGTGCCAGCAGCCGACAAGCGACTAGCGGGGACAATGAGCAGTTCTTC. Its protein product is CASSRQATSGDNEQFF.

This sequence joins TRBV16 and TRBJ1-2; D call uncertain. This CDR3 contains 13 residues. V shed 2 bases and J shed 4 bases, with 8 bases lying between them. CDR1 is KGHSY and CDR2 is FQNENV in the germline V gene. The CDR3 loop reads CASSQGETYGYTF. The CDR3 DNA follows: TGTGCCAGCAGCCAAGGAGAGACCTATGGCTACACCTTC. The full variable domain, in which reference TRBV16 and TRBJ1-2 provide the parts outside the CDR3, is GEEVAQTPKHLVRGEGQKAKLYCAPIKGHSYVFWYQQVLKNEFKFLISFQNENVFDETGMPKERFSAKCLPNSPCSLEIQATKLEDSAVYFCASSQGETYGYTFGSGTRLTVV.